Listed below are T cell receptor beta chains from one sample, sequenced in a study of T cell repertoires in cytomegalovirus infection. These receptors lack a known antigen. A single record per CDR3 protein comes from TCRdb applying MiXCR to the reads. The data hold roughly 860,000 distinct CDR3 sequences, with around a third observed a single time. The sequencing here drew on cultured CD8+ T cells from PBMCs, taken from culture after CMV antigen stimulation. These receptors came from a human donor in good health (CMV status not recorded). Some clones in this sample may be carry-over from other donors' samples. Both conserved end residues are trimmed from each CDR3.

V: TRBV14
J: TRBJ2-3
CDR3: ASSQDRKRGGPDTQY

V: TRBV12-3/TRBV12-4
J: TRBJ2-1
CDR3: ASSYTLGAYNEQF

V: TRBV7-9
J: TRBJ1-1
CDR3: ASSLDSGGRWAF

V: TRBV28
J: TRBJ1-1
CDR3: ATESGQKNTEAF

V: TRBV14
J: TRBJ2-3
CDR3: ASSQEITTGYTDTQY

V: TRBV7-8
J: TRBJ1-1
CDR3: ASSPPPEAF

V: TRBV19
J: TRBJ1-1
CDR3: ASSIDRQVNTEAF

V: TRBV12-3/TRBV12-4
J: TRBJ1-1
CDR3: ASSSPEGGNTEAF

V: TRBV19
J: TRBJ2-2
CDR3: ATTPLAGGPFTGELF

V: TRBV5-1
J: TRBJ1-5
CDR3: ASSSGVADNQPQH

V: TRBV6-6
J: TRBJ1-1
CDR3: ASISENTEAF

V: TRBV7-6
J: TRBJ1-2
CDR3: ASSLKQGDYT

V: TRBV15
J: TRBJ2-1
CDR3: ATSRDRGPDRFNNEQF